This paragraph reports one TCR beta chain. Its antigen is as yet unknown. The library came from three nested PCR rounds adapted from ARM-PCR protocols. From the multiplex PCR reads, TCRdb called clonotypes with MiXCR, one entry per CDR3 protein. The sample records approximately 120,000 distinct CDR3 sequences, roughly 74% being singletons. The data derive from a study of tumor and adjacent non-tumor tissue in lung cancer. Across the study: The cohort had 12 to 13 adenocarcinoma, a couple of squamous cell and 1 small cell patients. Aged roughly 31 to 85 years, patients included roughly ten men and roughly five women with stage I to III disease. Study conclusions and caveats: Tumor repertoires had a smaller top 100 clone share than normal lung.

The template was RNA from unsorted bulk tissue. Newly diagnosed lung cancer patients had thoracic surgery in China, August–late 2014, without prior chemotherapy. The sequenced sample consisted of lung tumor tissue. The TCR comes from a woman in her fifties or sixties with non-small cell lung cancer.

CDR3 in amino acids: CASSPIIREIGTVYEQYF. In nucleotides, the CDR3 is TGTGCCAGCAGTCCTATTATCAGAGAAATCGGGACAGTGTACGAGCAGTACTTC. This chain links TRBV11-2 with TRBJ2-7, with 7 bases lining up with TRBD1. Germline V gene sequence: CDR1 SGHAT, CDR2 FQNNGV. J lost 4 bases, V lost 6 bases, and 21 bases had no gene match. The CDR3 contains 18 residues. The entire variable domain, with the rest obtained from reference TRBV11-2 and TRBJ2-7, is as follows: EAGVAQSPRYKIIEKRQSVAFWCNPISGHATLYWYQQILGQGPKLLIQFQNNGVVDDSQLPKDRFSAERLKGVDSTLKIQPAKLEDSAVYLCASSPIIREIGTVYEQYFGPGTRLTVT.